A selection of T cell receptor beta chains follows, all from one sample in a study of neurological immune-mediated disorders. One entry per CDR3 protein results from TCRdb running MiXCR on the 5' RACE reads. The sample has tens of thousands of distinct CDR3 sequences, more than 9% seen once. Sequencing used PBMCs. These receptor sequences come from a woman aged 55-69 years with HTLV-1-associated myelopathy (HAM/TSP). CDR3s include the opening cysteine and the closing phenylalanine or tryptophan. Fields, in order: J gene, V gene, clone size, D gene, CDR3 DNA, CDR3 protein. The D gene is left open where the match is weak. Clone size is not always given. Where it is, it says once, few, many or a class for expanded clones.

TRBJ1-4	TRBV20-1	many	.	TGCAGTGCTAGTAGGATGGGTCCCGCTAATGAAAAACTGTTTTTT	CSASRMGPANEKLFF
TRBJ2-5	TRBV20-1	many	TRBD1	TGCAGTGTTCAGGACAGGGTTGGGGAGACCCAGTACTTC	CSVQDRVGETQYF
TRBJ1-1	TRBV5-1	many	.	TGCGCCAGCAGCTTTCTGTCCCCGTCGAACACTGAAGCTTTCTTT	CASSFLSPSNTEAFF
TRBJ2-3	TRBV20-1	many	TRBD2	TGCAGTGCTAGACTAGCGGGGGGCCGGGGCACAGATACGCAGTATTTT	CSARLAGGRGTDTQYF
TRBJ2-7	TRBV2	many	.	TGTGCCAGCGGGTTCTACGAGCAGTACTTC	CASGFYEQYF
TRBJ2-7	TRBV5-1	many	.	TGCGCCAGCAGCTTGGCCGGGCAATCCTACGAGCAGTACTTC	CASSLAGQSYEQYF
TRBJ2-5	TRBV7-9	many	.	TGTGCCAGCAGCTCGATTTACAGCTCGCAAGAGACCCAGTACTTC	CASSSIYSSQETQYF
TRBJ2-4	TRBV3-1	many	.	TGTGCCAGCAGCATCGGATCGCTAGCCAAAAACATTCAGTACTTC	CASSIGSLAKNIQYF
TRBJ2-7	TRBV20-1	many	.	TGCAGTGCTACCCGCGGGGGCTTCTACGAGCAGTACTTC	CSATRGGFYEQYF
TRBJ1-2	TRBV20-1	many	.	TGCAGTGCTAGAGTGCAGGCGGAGAGCTACACCTTC	CSARVQAESYTF
TRBJ1-2	TRBV10-3	many	TRBD1	TGTGCCATCATGACAGGGGAGGGCTACACCTTC	CAIMTGEGYTF
TRBJ1-2	TRBV10-3	many	TRBD1	TGTGCCATCAGTTTAAGGACAGGGGGCTCTGGCTACACCTTC	CAISLRTGGSGYTF
TRBJ1-1	TRBV5-1	medium-sized	.	TGCGCCAGCAGACTGGTAGGTCTGAACACTGAAGCTTTCTTT	CASRLVGLNTEAFF
TRBJ2-7	TRBV7-2	many	TRBD1	TGTGCCAGCAGCTTAGCTGGGGGACAGGGGGCGCATGTTTTCTTC	CASSLAGGQGAHVFF
TRBJ1-2	TRBV20-1	many	.	TGCAGTGCCAAACTACTGGGACATGTTTATGGCTACACCTTC	CSAKLLGHVYGYTF
TRBJ2-3	TRBV20-1	many	.	TGCAGTGCCACCACCTTCGCGGGGAACACAGATACGCAGTATTTT	CSATTFAGNTDTQYF
TRBJ2-3	TRBV15	many	TRBD2	TGTGCCACCAGCAGAGACCTCCCGGGACTAGCGGGGCAAGATACGCAGTATTTT	CATSRDLPGLAGQDTQYF
TRBJ2-3	TRBV5-1	medium-sized	TRBD1	TGCGCCAGCAGCTTGGGGCAGGGGGTCCTTACAGATACGCAGTATTTT	CASSLGQGVLTDTQYF
TRBJ1-1	TRBV7-9	many	.	TGTGCCAGCAGCTCTTGGGTTGGGGACACTGAAGCTTTCTTT	CASSSWVGDTEAFF
TRBJ1-3	TRBV6-6	many	.	TGTGCCAGCAGGGTTGGAAACACCATATATTTT	CASRVGNTIYF
TRBJ2-7	TRBV2	many	TRBD2	TGTGCCAGCAGAACCGGGACTAGTGTCTACGAGCAGTACTTC	CASRTGTSVYEQYF
TRBJ2-7	TRBV20-1	many	TRBD2	TGCAGTGCAACCGGGACTACTTATTTCTACGAGCAGTACTTC	CSATGTTYFYEQYF
TRBJ2-7	TRBV10-2	medium-sized	.	TGCGCCAGCAGTGAGGCAAGACAGGTATACGAGCAGTACTTC	CASSEARQVYEQYF
TRBJ2-3	TRBV20-1	many	.	TGCAGTGCTAGAAATAGGGTGGGAATAGTGACCACAGATACGCAGTATTTT	CSARNRVGIVTTDTQYF
TRBJ2-3	TRBV20-1	.	.	TGCAGTGCTCTCAAGGGGGGCCGCACAGATACGCAGTATTTT	CSALKGGRTDTQYF
TRBJ2-7	TRBV5-1	many	TRBD2	TGCGCCAGCAGCCCCCCACTAGCGGGGGGACCCTACGAGCAGTACTTC	CASSPPLAGGPYEQYF
TRBJ1-6	TRBV7-9	medium-sized	.	TGTGCCAGCAGCTTACCCGCTTCACCCCTCCACTTT	CASSLPASPLHF
TRBJ1-2	TRBV6-1	many	.	TGTGCCAGCAGCCCAAGGACGGGGGTTCGGAACTATGGCTACACCTTC	CASSPRTGVRNYGYTF
TRBJ1-6	TRBV7-9	many	.	TGTGCCAGCAGCGACACACTACAGGGTAATTCACCCCTCCACTTT	CASSDTLQGNSPLHF
TRBJ1-2	TRBV7-8	many	.	TGTGCCAGCAGCTTACCTCAAAACTATGGCTACACCTTC	CASSLPQNYGYTF
TRBJ1-1	TRBV15	many	TRBD1	TGTGCCACCAGCAGAGATCCCCTCACAGGGGTTATGAACACTGAAGCTTTCTTT	CATSRDPLTGVMNTEAFF
TRBJ2-2	TRBV19	many	TRBD2	TGTGCCAGTAGTAAGGGGCTAGCGGGAAACACCGGGGAGCTGTTTTTT	CASSKGLAGNTGELFF
TRBJ1-2	TRBV13	many	.	TGTGCCAGCAGCCCCAAGCCTTTCGACTATGGCTACACCTTC	CASSPKPFDYGYTF
TRBJ1-1	TRBV2	many	.	TGTGCCAGCAACCTCCAGGGGTTGAACACTGAAGCTTTCTTT	CASNLQGLNTEAFF
TRBJ1-4	TRBV5-1	many	.	TGCGCCAGCAGCCCGAGGGGGATCAGAGATGAAAAACTGTTTTTT	CASSPRGIRDEKLFF
TRBJ1-1	TRBV7-6	many	.	TGTGCCAGCAGCTTAATTGGCCAAGGGGCGCGGGGGCGAAACACTGAAGCTTTCTTT	CASSLIGQGARGRNTEAFF
TRBJ1-1	TRBV7-2	many	.	TGTGCCAGCAGCTTTCAGGGAAACACTGAAGCTTTCTTT	CASSFQGNTEAFF
TRBJ2-1	TRBV7-9	few	.	TGTGCCAGCGCGGATGTGAGCCCCCATGAGCAGTTCTTC	CASADVSPHEQFF
TRBJ2-3	TRBV7-2	many	.	TGTGCCAGCAGCTTAGCTAGGGTCCCAGATACGCAGTATTTT	CASSLARVPDTQYF